This T cell receptor beta chain comes out of a study of blood T cell repertoires in COVID-19. Generated by immunoSEQ multiplex PCR, the TCRdb table keeps only in-frame clones and is missing some. The sample lists 150,000 to 200,000 clones; around nine tenths were seen once. This clone was seen just once. Germline loops: CDR1 LGHNA, CDR2 YSLEER. The CDR3 extends over 15 amino acids. Trimming removed 4 bases from V and 8 bases from J; junction bases left unmatched: 8. The material sequenced was peripheral blood. This clonotype was obtained from a man aged 40-49 years with active or convalescent COVID-19. V and J are TRBV4-3 and TRBJ1-5, with 10 bases that match TRBD1. The chain's CDR3 is CASSRSGTGVEPQHF. The CDR3 nucleotides read TGCGCCAGCAGCCGAAGCGGGACAGGGGTAGAGCCCCAGCATTTT.